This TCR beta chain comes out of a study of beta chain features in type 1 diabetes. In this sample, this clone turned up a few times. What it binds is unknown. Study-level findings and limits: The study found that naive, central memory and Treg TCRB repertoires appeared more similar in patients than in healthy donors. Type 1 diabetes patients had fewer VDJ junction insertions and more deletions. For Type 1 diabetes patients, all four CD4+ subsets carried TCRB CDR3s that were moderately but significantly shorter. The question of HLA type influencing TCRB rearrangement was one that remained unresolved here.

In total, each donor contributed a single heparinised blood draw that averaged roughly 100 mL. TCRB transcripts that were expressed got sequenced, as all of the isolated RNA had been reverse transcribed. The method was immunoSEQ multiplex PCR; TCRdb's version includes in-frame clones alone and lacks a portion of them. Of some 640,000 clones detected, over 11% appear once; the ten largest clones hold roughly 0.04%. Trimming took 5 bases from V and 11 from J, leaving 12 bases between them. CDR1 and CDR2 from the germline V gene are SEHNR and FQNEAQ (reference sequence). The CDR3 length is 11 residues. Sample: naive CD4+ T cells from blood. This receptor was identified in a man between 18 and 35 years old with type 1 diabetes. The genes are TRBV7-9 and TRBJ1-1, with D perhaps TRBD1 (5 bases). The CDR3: CASSPDSLAFF. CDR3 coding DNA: TGTGCCAGCAGCCCCGACAGTTTGGCTTTCTTT.